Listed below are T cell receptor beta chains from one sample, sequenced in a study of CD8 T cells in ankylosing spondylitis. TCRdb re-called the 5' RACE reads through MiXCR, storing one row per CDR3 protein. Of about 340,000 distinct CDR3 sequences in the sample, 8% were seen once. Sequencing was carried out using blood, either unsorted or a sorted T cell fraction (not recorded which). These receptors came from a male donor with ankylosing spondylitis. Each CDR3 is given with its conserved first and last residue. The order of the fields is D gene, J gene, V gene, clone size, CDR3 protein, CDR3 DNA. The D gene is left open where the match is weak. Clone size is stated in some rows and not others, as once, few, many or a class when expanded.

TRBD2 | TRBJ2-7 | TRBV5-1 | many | CASSLGTSGLYEQYF | TGCGCCAGCAGCCTAGGGACTAGCGGCCTATACGAGCAGTACTTC
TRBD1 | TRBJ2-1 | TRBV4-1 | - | CASSQAQGANEQFF | TGCGCCAGCAGCCAAGCACAGGGGGCGAATGAGCAGTTCTTC
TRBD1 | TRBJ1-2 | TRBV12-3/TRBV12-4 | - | CASSVRRTGSYGYTF | TGTGCCAGCAGTGTTCGGCGGACAGGAAGCTATGGCTACACCTTC
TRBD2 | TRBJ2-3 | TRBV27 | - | CASSVGTSGRWDTQYF | TGTGCCAGCAGTGTCGGGACTAGCGGGAGATGGGATACGCAGTATTTT
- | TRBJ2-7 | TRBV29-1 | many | CSVRRGVSYEQYF | TGCAGCGTTCGCAGGGGGGTCTCCTACGAGCAGTACTTC
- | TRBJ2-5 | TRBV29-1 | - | CSVVHQETQYF | TGCAGCGTTGTGCACCAAGAGACCCAGTACTTC
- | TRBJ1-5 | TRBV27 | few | CASREGIQPQHF | TGTGCCAGCCGGGAGGGAATTCAGCCCCAGCATTTT
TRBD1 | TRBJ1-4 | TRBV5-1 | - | CASSLAGQGAHNEKLFF | TGCGCCAGCAGCTTGGCGGGACAGGGGGCTCATAATGAAAAACTGTTTTTT
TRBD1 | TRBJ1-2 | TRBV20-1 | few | CSARSPGTGGAYGYTF | TGCAGTGCTAGATCCCCCGGGACAGGGGGCGCATACGGCTACACCTTC
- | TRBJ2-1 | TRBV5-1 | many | CASSFTEGVGQFF | TGCGCCAGCAGCTTTACTGAGGGCGTAGGGCAGTTCTTC
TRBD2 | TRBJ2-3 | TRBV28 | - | CASRRPAGSSTDTQYF | TGTGCCAGCAGGAGACCAGCGGGATCCTCCACAGATACGCAGTATTTT
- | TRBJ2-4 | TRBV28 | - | CASSFAGAQRNIQYF | TGTGCCAGCAGTTTTGCAGGGGCCCAACGAAACATTCAGTACTTC
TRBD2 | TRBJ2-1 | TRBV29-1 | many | CSVRTSGHSYNEQFF | TGCAGCGTCCGGACTAGCGGGCACTCCTACAATGAGCAGTTCTTC
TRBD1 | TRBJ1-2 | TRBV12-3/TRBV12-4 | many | CASSRDSNYGYTF | TGTGCCAGCAGTAGGGACAGCAACTATGGCTACACCTTC
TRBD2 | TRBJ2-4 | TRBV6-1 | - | CASSTGILAGVDIQYF | TGTGCCAGCAGTACAGGGATACTAGCGGGAGTTGACATTCAGTACTTC
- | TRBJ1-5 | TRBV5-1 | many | CASSLNGASNQPQHF | TGCGCCAGCAGCCTAAACGGGGCGAGCAATCAGCCCCAGCATTTT
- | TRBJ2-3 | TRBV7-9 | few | CASSSNWAQYF | TGTGCCAGCAGCTCTAACTGGGCGCAGTATTTT
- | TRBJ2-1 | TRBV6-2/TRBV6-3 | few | CASTRTRVGEQFF | TGTGCCAGCACCCGGACCAGGGTCGGGGAGCAGTTCTTC
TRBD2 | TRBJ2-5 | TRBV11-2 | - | CASSLRPPGTIDSGTQYF | TGTGCCAGCAGCTTAAGGCCCCCGGGGACTATAGATAGCGGGACCCAGTACTTC
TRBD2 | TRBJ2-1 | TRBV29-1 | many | CSVEVSLAEDNEQFF | TGCAGCGTTGAAGTTAGCCTAGCGGAGGACAATGAGCAGTTCTTC
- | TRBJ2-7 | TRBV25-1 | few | CASSAPGGEQYF | TGTGCCAGCAGCGCCCCGGGCGGTGAGCAGTACTTC
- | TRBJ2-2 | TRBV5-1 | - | CASSLRTSSNTGELFF | TGCGCCAGCAGCTTGAGAACAAGTTCGAACACCGGGGAGCTGTTTTTT
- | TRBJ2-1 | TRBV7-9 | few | CASSSARNEQFF | TGTGCCAGCAGCTCCGCTAGGAATGAGCAGTTCTTC
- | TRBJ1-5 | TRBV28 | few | CASRRDGNDNQPQHF | TGTGCCAGCAGGAGGGACGGGAACGACAATCAGCCCCAGCATTTT
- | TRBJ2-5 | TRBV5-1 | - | CASSLDRAGETQYF | TGCGCCAGCAGCTTGGACAGGGCGGGAGAGACCCAGTACTTC
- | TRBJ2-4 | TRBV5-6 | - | CASSSTTGPLLKNIQYF | TGTGCCAGCAGCTCAACGACAGGCCCGCTACTCAAAAACATTCAGTACTTC
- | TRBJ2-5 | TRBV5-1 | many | CASRRDTGEETQYF | TGCGCCAGCAGGCGGGACACCGGGGAGGAGACCCAGTACTTC
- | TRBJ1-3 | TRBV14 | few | CASSAGLSTIYF | TGTGCCAGCAGCGCCGGACTCAGCACCATATATTTT
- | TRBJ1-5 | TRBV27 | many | CASSLMGYQPQHF | TGTGCCAGCAGCCTCATGGGTTATCAGCCCCAGCATTTT
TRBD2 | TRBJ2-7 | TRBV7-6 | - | CASSKSGLAGGPEQYF | TGTGCCAGCAGCAAATCCGGACTAGCGGGAGGACCAGAACAGTACTTC
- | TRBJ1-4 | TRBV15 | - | CATSAPRENEKLFF | TGTGCCACCAGCGCCCCGCGGGAGAATGAAAAACTGTTTTTT
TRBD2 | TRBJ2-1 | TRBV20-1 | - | CSARDLQGLAGGDNEQFF | TGCAGTGCTAGAGATCTACAGGGACTAGCGGGGGGGGACAATGAGCAGTTCTTC
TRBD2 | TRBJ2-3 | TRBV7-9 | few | CASSPRTSGNSTDTQYF | TGTGCCAGCAGCCCGCGGACTAGCGGGAATAGCACAGATACGCAGTATTTT
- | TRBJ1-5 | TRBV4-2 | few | CASSQDPGGGHYSNQPQHF | TGTGCCAGCAGCCAAGACCCTGGTGGGGGGCATTATAGCAATCAGCCCCAGCATTTT
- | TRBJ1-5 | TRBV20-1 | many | CSARQVGGSGQPQHF | TGCAGTGCTAGACAGGTGGGGGGGTCAGGGCAGCCCCAGCATTTT
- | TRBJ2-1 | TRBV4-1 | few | CASSQDSVGHPAYNEQFF | TGCGCCAGCAGCCAAGATTCAGTGGGGCACCCGGCCTACAATGAGCAGTTCTTC
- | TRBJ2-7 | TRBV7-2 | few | CASSLNSPSYEQYF | TGTGCCAGCAGCTTGAACAGTCCCTCCTACGAGCAGTACTTC
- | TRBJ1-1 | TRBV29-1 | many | CSLTRGGGTEAFF | TGCAGCTTAACCAGGGGAGGAGGCACTGAAGCTTTCTTT
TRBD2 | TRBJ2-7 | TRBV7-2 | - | CASSPLGGREVSYEQYF | TGTGCCAGCAGCCCCCTGGGTGGGCGGGAGGTCTCCTACGAGCAGTACTTC
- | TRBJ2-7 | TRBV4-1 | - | CASSQEGWGSLNEQYF | TGCGCCAGCAGCCAAGAGGGTTGGGGGAGTCTGAACGAGCAGTACTTC
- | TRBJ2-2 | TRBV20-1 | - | CSARDPSEGAGELFF | TGCAGTGCTAGAGACCCTAGCGAAGGGGCCGGGGAGCTGTTTTTT
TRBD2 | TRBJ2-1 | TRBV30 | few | CAWSASGFGLADPNEQFF | TGTGCCTGGAGTGCCTCCGGGTTCGGACTAGCGGACCCCAATGAGCAGTTCTTC
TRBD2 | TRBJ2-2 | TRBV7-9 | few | CASSLGLADNTGELFF | TGTGCCAGCAGCTTAGGCCTAGCGGACAACACCGGGGAGCTGTTTTTT
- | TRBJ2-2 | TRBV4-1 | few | CASSQGPGRRNTGELFF | TGCGCCAGCAGCCAAGGCCCGGGAAGACGGAACACCGGGGAGCTGTTTTTT
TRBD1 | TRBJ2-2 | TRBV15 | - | CATSRPGQGVTGELFF | TGTGCCACCAGCAGACCGGGACAGGGGGTTACCGGGGAGCTGTTTTTT
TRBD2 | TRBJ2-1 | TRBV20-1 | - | CSARDVGLAVYNEQFF | TGCAGTGCTAGAGATGTTGGACTAGCGGTATACAATGAGCAGTTCTTC
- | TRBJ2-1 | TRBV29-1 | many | CSVEFFSRVYLSEQFF | TGCAGCGTTGAGTTCTTTAGCAGGGTATACCTCAGTGAGCAGTTCTTC
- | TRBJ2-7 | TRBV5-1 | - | CASSLAGTFSYEQYF | TGCGCCAGCAGCTTGGCCGGGACCTTCTCCTACGAGCAGTACTTC